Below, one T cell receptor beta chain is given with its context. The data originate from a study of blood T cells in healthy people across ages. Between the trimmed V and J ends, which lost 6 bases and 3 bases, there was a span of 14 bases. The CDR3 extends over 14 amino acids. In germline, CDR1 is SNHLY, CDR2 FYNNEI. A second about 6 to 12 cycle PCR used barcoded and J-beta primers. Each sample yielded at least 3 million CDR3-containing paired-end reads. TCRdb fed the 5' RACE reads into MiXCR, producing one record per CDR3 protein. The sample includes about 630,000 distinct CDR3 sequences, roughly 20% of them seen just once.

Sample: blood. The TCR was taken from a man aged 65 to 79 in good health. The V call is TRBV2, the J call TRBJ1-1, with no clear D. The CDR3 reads CASSPSLAYTEAFF. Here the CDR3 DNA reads TGTGCCAGCAGCCCCAGTTTGGCCTACACTGAAGCTTTCTTT.